Listed below are T cell receptor beta chains from one sample, sequenced in a study of molecular identifiers for immune sequencing clone quantification. TCRdb reanalysed the PCR reads using MiXCR and keeps one entry per CDR3 protein. This sample has under 9,500 distinct CDR3 sequences, with under 45% found just once. The sample taken for sequencing was naive CD8+ T cells from blood, with Jurkat cell RNA spiked in. Source of these receptors: a human donor in good health. Some libraries in this study had Jurkat cell RNA spiked in. Each CDR3 is given with its conserved first and last residue. The D gene is left open where the match is weak. Some rows mark clone size as missing; the rest say once, few, many or name a class of expanded clone.

V gene	CDR3 length	J gene	D gene	clone size	CDR3 protein	CDR3 DNA
TRBV28	17	TRBJ2-3	.	.	CASSPPVPSAVTDTQYF	TGTGCCAGCAGTCCACCAGTACCTAGCGCCGTCACAGATACGCAGTATTTT
TRBV5-1	14	TRBJ2-7	TRBD2	.	CASSLVVAGYEQYF	TGCGCCAGCAGCTTGGTAGTAGCGGGCTACGAGCAGTACTTC
TRBV3-1	17	TRBJ2-4	.	few	CASSPLLPPSPKNIQYF	TGTGCCAGCAGCCCCTTACTTCCCCCTAGCCCCAAAAACATTCAGTACTTC
TRBV6-5	11	TRBJ2-5	.	medium-sized	CASSGAETQYF	TGTGCCAGCAGTGGTGCAGAGACCCAGTACTTC
TRBV4-2	13	TRBJ2-7	.	few	CASSQSPSYEQYF	TGTGCCAGCAGCCAGTCGCCGTCTTACGAGCAGTACTTC
TRBV7-9	19	TRBJ2-3	TRBD2	few	CASAGLAGDSWEGTDTQYF	TGTGCCAGCGCGGGACTAGCGGGAGATTCATGGGAGGGCACAGATACGCAGTATTTT
TRBV7-9	15	TRBJ2-7	.	medium-sized	CASSEDRGSSYEQYF	TGTGCCAGCAGCGAAGACCGGGGGAGCTCCTACGAGCAGTACTTC
TRBV6-2/TRBV6-3	14	TRBJ2-1	.	.	CASKWDFSYNEQFF	TGTGCCAGCAAATGGGACTTCTCCTACAATGAGCAGTTCTTC
TRBV28	20	TRBJ2-3	TRBD2	few	CASSLWPASGLSTSTDTQYF	TGTGCCAGCAGTTTATGGCCCGCTAGCGGGCTATCCACTAGCACAGATACGCAGTATTTT
TRBV10-2	15	TRBJ2-7	.	.	CASSRWLARGYEQYF	TGCGCCAGCAGTAGGTGGCTCGCCCGCGGGTACGAGCAGTACTTC
TRBV27	20	TRBJ1-6	TRBD1	few	CASSFLGPGTGGDRNSPLHF	TGTGCCAGCAGTTTCCTCGGTCCCGGGACAGGGGGCGACAGAAATTCACCCCTCCACTTT
TRBV28	15	TRBJ2-5	.	medium-sized	CASSLPGRPTLTQYF	TGTGCCAGCAGTTTGCCCGGAAGACCGACGTTGACCCAGTACTTC
TRBV6-1	13	TRBJ2-7	TRBD2	.	CASSGAGGYEQYF	TGTGCCAGCAGTGGGGCGGGGGGTTACGAGCAGTACTTC
TRBV28	12	TRBJ2-7	.	few	CASRQWTYEQYF	TGTGCCAGCCGACAGTGGACCTACGAGCAGTACTTC
TRBV7-9	19	TRBJ2-3	TRBD2	.	CANAGLAGDSWEGTDTQYF	TGTGCCAACGCGGGACTAGCGGGAGATTCATGGGAGGGCACAGATACGCAGTATTTT
TRBV5-4	16	TRBJ2-1	.	few	CASSPIQLAGAGEQFF	TGTGCCAGCAGCCCCATACAATTGGCGGGGGCTGGTGAGCAGTTCTTC
TRBV14	13	TRBJ2-1	.	.	CASSQWSGNEQFF	TGTGCCAGCAGCCAATGGAGTGGCAATGAGCAGTTCTTC
TRBV9	15	TRBJ1-1	.	few	CASSVAAYMNTEAFF	TGTGCCAGCAGCGTAGCGGCCTACATGAACACTGAAGCTTTCTTT
TRBV7-8	15	TRBJ2-5	TRBD2	.	CASSTGLAGRETQYF	TGTGCCAGCAGCACCGGACTAGCGGGACGAGAGACCCAGTACTTC
TRBV21-1	10	TRBJ2-3	.	.	CASSVHTQYF	TGTGCCAGCAGCGTTCATACGCAGTATTTT
TRBV20-1	15	TRBJ2-3	TRBD2	.	CSARTSGRNADTQYF	TGCAGTGCCCGGACTAGCGGGAGGAATGCAGATACGCAGTATTTT
TRBV7-2	10	TRBJ2-3	.	few	CALNDESQYF	TGTGCCCTCAATGACGAGTCGCAGTATTTT
TRBV28	16	TRBJ2-5	.	.	CASSLLPTTVQETQYF	TGTGCCAGCAGTTTATTACCCACGACAGTCCAAGAGACCCAGTACTTC
TRBV7-6	15	TRBJ2-3	TRBD2	large	CASSLGGGRSDTQYF	TGTGCCAGCAGCTTAGGTGGCGGGAGATCTGATACGCAGTATTTT
TRBV9	15	TRBJ2-7	.	.	CASSVVGRGTSEQYF	TGTGCCAGCAGCGTAGTAGGTCGCGGGACCTCCGAGCAGTACTTC
TRBV11-3	13	TRBJ2-1	.	.	CASSLGRDNEQFF	TGTGCCAGCAGCTTAGGACGGGACAATGAGCAGTTCTTC
TRBV7-8	15	TRBJ1-4	.	.	CASRQTILQNEKPFF	TGTGCCAGCAGGCAGACAATTCTTCAAAATGAAAAACCGTTTTTT
TRBV28	15	TRBJ1-5	.	.	CASSQGVIGNQPQHF	TGTGCCAGCAGTCAAGGGGTTATCGGCAATCAGCCCCAGCATTTT
TRBV7-8	15	TRBJ2-3	TRBD1	.	CASSLGTGSTDTQYF	TGTGCCAGCAGCTTAGGGACAGGGAGCACAGATACGCAGTATTTT
TRBV28	13	TRBJ2-1	.	.	CASSLFAYNEQFF	TGTGCCAGCAGTTTATTCGCCTACAATGAGCAGTTCTTC
TRBV19	19	TRBJ1-1	TRBD1	.	CASKIQLRDSIIYRAEAFF	TGTGCCAGTAAAATACAGCTCCGGGACAGTATAATTTATCGGGCTGAAGCTTTCTTT
TRBV7-2	15	TRBJ2-1	TRBD2	medium-sized	CASSLVTSGRAEQFF	TGTGCCAGCAGCTTAGTCACTAGCGGGAGGGCTGAGCAGTTCTTC
TRBV4-3	13	TRBJ2-2	.	.	CASSQGDTGELYF	TGCGCCAGCAGCCAGGGGGACACCGGGGAGCTGTATTTT
TRBV6-1	13	TRBJ2-3	.	.	CASSDFRTDTQYF	TGTGCCAGCAGTGACTTCCGGACAGATACGCAGTATTTT
TRBV5-1	15	TRBJ2-7	TRBD2	few	CASSLEAGVRYEQYF	TGCGCCAGCAGCTTGGAAGCGGGAGTAAGGTACGAGCAGTACTTC
TRBV28	14	TRBJ2-7	TRBD1	.	CASVPYRGPYEQYF	TGTGCCAGCGTGCCTTACAGGGGGCCCTACGAGCAGTACTTC
TRBV5-1	15	TRBJ2-1	TRBD1	.	CASSLVGQVGNEQFF	TGCGCCAGCAGCTTGGTAGGACAGGTCGGCAATGAGCAGTTCTTC
TRBV4-3	17	TRBJ2-3	.	once	CASSRFWSGGSTDTQYF	TGCGCCAGCAGCAGGTTTTGGAGTGGCGGCAGCACAGATACGCAGTATTTT
TRBV2	14	TRBJ2-7	TRBD1	.	CASSGLTGAYEQYF	TGTGCCAGCAGTGGTTTAACAGGGGCCTACGAGCAGTACTTC
TRBV20-1	14	TRBJ1-5	.	medium-sized	CSARDLGGNQPQHF	TGCAGTGCTAGAGATCTAGGGGGCAATCAGCCCCAGCATTTT
TRBV4-2	13	TRBJ2-3	.	.	CASSQAPLDTQYF	TGTGCCAGCAGCCAAGCTCCCCTAGATACGCAGTATTTT
TRBV9	16	TRBJ2-4	.	medium-sized	CASSVGLGIAKNIQYF	TGTGCCAGCAGCGTAGGTCTCGGGATAGCCAAAAACATTCAGTACTTC
TRBV27	12	TRBJ2-2	.	.	CASGFSIGELFF	TGTGCCAGCGGGTTCTCTATAGGGGAGCTGTTTTTT
TRBV5-6	15	TRBJ2-7	.	.	CASSPGPGLPNEQYF	TGTGCCAGCAGCCCCGGGCCGGGCCTACCTAACGAGCAGTACTTC
TRBV28	16	TRBJ1-1	.	.	CASRGVEQPNPFEAFF	TGTGCCAGCAGAGGGGTGGAGCAACCGAATCCTTTTGAGGCTTTCTTT
TRBV4-1	16	TRBJ2-3	.	.	CASSQPRDTLQDTQYF	TGCGCCAGCAGCCAACCCCGGGACACCCTCCAAGATACGCAGTATTTT
TRBV7-6	18	TRBJ1-1	.	few	CASSLAGGYGLLNTEAFF	TGTGCCAGCAGCTTAGCGGGGGGGTATGGGCTCTTGAACACTGAAGCTTTCTTT
TRBV20-1	12	TRBJ1-1	.	few	CSARGENTEAFF	TGCAGTGCTAGAGGGGAGAACACTGAAGCTTTCTTT
TRBV13	15	TRBJ2-3	.	few	CASSLGWDSTDTQYF	TGTGCCAGCAGCTTAGGCTGGGACTCCACAGATACGCAGTATTTT
TRBV14	15	TRBJ1-4	TRBD1	.	CASSQVMGQPEKLFF	TGTGCCAGCAGCCAAGTTATGGGACAGCCTGAAAAACTGTTTTTT
TRBV9	14	TRBJ1-5	.	.	CASSVGDSNQPQHF	TGTGCCAGCAGCGTAGGGGATAGCAATCAGCCCCAGCATTTT
TRBV2	12	TRBJ1-1	.	.	CASSEWGQLAFF	TGTGCCAGCAGTGAATGGGGGCAGTTAGCTTTCTTT
TRBV28	14	TRBJ2-5	TRBD1	.	CASSFMDRVETQYF	TGTGCCAGCAGTTTCATGGACAGGGTCGAGACCCAGTACTTC
TRBV20-1	15	TRBJ2-1	TRBD2	.	CSQTRTSGNLGEQFF	TGCAGTCAAACCCGGACTAGCGGGAATCTTGGTGAGCAGTTCTTC
TRBV28	16	TRBJ2-3	TRBD1	.	CASSLGTGPPTDTQYF	TGTGCCAGCAGTCTTGGGACAGGGCCCCCCACAGATACGCAGTATTTT
TRBV2	15	TRBJ2-3	.	.	CASQAHAVRTDTQYF	TGTGCCAGCCAAGCGCATGCGGTTCGCACAGATACGCAGTATTTT
TRBV15	17	TRBJ2-3	TRBD2	medium-sized	CATSREMWEGQADTQYF	TGTGCCACCAGCAGAGAGATGTGGGAGGGCCAGGCAGATACGCAGTATTTT
TRBV7-2	15	TRBJ2-7	.	.	CASSSPDTWGAEQYF	TGTGCCAGCAGCTCACCGGACACCTGGGGGGCCGAGCAGTACTTC
TRBV28	15	TRBJ1-5	.	.	CASTQPGGAYQPQHF	TGTGCCAGCACCCAACCCGGGGGCGCCTATCAGCCCCAGCATTTT
TRBV2	15	TRBJ2-1	.	medium-sized	CASFGERQLGDEQFF	TGTGCCAGCTTTGGTGAGCGGCAGCTTGGCGATGAGCAGTTCTTC